This record looks at one T cell receptor (beta chain) sequence and its context. Its target is unknown. At one end the junction does not follow the germline gene, possibly because of a read error. This specimen belongs to a study of metastatic and nonmetastatic thyroid tumors. Until they underwent thyroid surgery, no patient had received any treatment. As originally analysed: Clinicopathological groups differed in CDR3, with these differences serving to build a distant-metastasis classifier for papillary thyroid cancer. MiXCR reprocessed the PCR reads for TCRdb. It is TCRdb's table, rather than the study itself, that gives the V and J calls and clone size. The sample lists tens of thousands of clones, about a sixth occurring once. Study-level findings and limits: Reportedly, malignant thyroid tumors had significantly higher TCR beta diversity than benign nodules, in blood and tumor.

Germline V gives CDR1 SGDLS, CDR2 YYNGEE. The CDR3 is 14 amino acids. The specimen sequenced was blood. This clonotype was sampled from a female donor with papillary thyroid cancer or a benign thyroid nodule (not recorded which). Some clones in this sample may be carry-over from other donors' samples. The chain has TRBV9 and TRBJ2-5, with TRBD1 matching over 8 bases. CDR3 in amino acids: CACSVTQGGETHYF. CDR3 DNA sequence: TGTGCCTGCAGCGTGACACAGGGGGGAGAGACCCACTACTTC.